The rows below give T cell receptor beta chains drawn from one sample of a study of blood T cell repertoires in COVID-19. The table came from immunoSEQ multiplex PCR; TCRdb's copy has only in-frame clones and leaves some out. The sample consists of 55,000 to 75,000 clones, approximately 82% of them appearing once. The sample taken for sequencing was peripheral blood. The source is a human donor in a cohort sampled during active COVID-19. CDR3s include the opening cysteine and the closing phenylalanine or tryptophan. Each record gives: D gene, V gene, J gene, clone size, CDR3 DNA, CDR3 protein. The D gene is left open where the match is weak. The size field is filled for only some rows; it gives once, few, many or a size class.

D: TRBD2
V: TRBV11-3
J: TRBJ2-3
size: NA
DNA: TGTGCCAGCAGCCAGGCGGCGGGAGCGACAGATACGCAGTATTTT
CDR3: CASSQAAGATDTQYF

D: TRBD2
V: TRBV3-1/TRBV3-2
J: TRBJ2-5
size: NA
DNA: TGTGCCAGCAGCCCCCATCCCCAGCGGGGGGGTCCAGAGACCCAGTACTTC
CDR3: CASSPHPQRGGPETQYF

D: TRBD1
V: TRBV18
J: TRBJ2-7
size: few
DNA: TGTGCCAGCTCACCAAGGGACAGGGCGAGGTACGAGCAGTACTTC
CDR3: CASSPRDRARYEQYF

D: NA
V: TRBV6-5
J: TRBJ1-1
size: NA
DNA: TGTGCCAGCGCAAGGGGGGGGAACACTGAAGCTTTCTTT
CDR3: CASARGGNTEAFF

D: NA
V: TRBV18
J: TRBJ1-1
size: NA
DNA: TGTGCCAGCTCACCAGGGAGGGGACGGAACACTGAAGCTTTCTTT
CDR3: CASSPGRGRNTEAFF

D: TRBD1
V: TRBV6-5
J: TRBJ1-1
size: NA
DNA: TGTGCCAGCAGTAAGACACTGAGGACAGGGACTGAAGCTTTCTTT
CDR3: CASSKTLRTGTEAFF

D: NA
V: TRBV30
J: TRBJ2-2
size: NA
DNA: TGTGCCTGGTCCCTCCGACTAGTTGGAACCGGGGAGCTGTTTTTT
CDR3: CAWSLRLVGTGELFF

D: TRBD2
V: TRBV24-1
J: TRBJ2-1
size: NA
DNA: TGTGCCACCAGTGATCCGCGAGCGGGGAACAATGAGCAGTTCTTC
CDR3: CATSDPRAGNNEQFF

D: NA
V: TRBV24-1
J: TRBJ2-5
size: NA
DNA: TGTGCCACCAGTGATTCGGAGTTTCCCCAAGAGACCCAGTACTTC
CDR3: CATSDSEFPQETQYF

D: TRBD1
V: TRBV19
J: TRBJ1-2
size: NA
DNA: TGTGCCAGTAGTGTCTACCCGGACAGGGGGATTTATGGCTACACCTTC
CDR3: CASSVYPDRGIYGYTF

D: TRBD1
V: TRBV19
J: TRBJ2-7
size: NA
DNA: TGTGCCAGTAGTGGGGTATCCGGACAGGGGGTTTACTCCTACGAGCAGTACTTC
CDR3: CASSGVSGQGVYSYEQYF

D: NA
V: TRBV19
J: TRBJ1-1
size: NA
DNA: TGTGCCAGTAAATCCTTTAGGGGGGGAGCTGAAGCTTTCTTT
CDR3: CASKSFRGGAEAFF

D: NA
V: TRBV11-2
J: TRBJ2-7
size: few
DNA: TGTGCCACCCCCCTCCGGAGAATGGAATACGAGCAGTACTTC
CDR3: CATPLRRMEYEQYF

D: NA
V: TRBV7-9
J: TRBJ2-5
size: NA
DNA: TGTGCCAGCAGACCTGGACAGCGGTACCAAGAGACCCAGTACTTC
CDR3: CASRPGQRYQETQYF

D: NA
V: TRBV7-9
J: TRBJ1-5
size: NA
DNA: TGTGCCAGCAGCTTATCCGGTAATAGCAATCAGCCCCAGCATTTT
CDR3: CASSLSGNSNQPQHF

D: TRBD2
V: TRBV30
J: TRBJ2-5
size: NA
DNA: TGTGCCTGGAGGTCTACGGGAGGGGTGGGGACCCAGTACTTC
CDR3: CAWRSTGGVGTQYF

D: TRBD1
V: TRBV5-1
J: TRBJ2-7
size: NA
DNA: TGCGCCAGCAGCTTGGAGGGACAGGGCTACTACGAGCAGTACTTC
CDR3: CASSLEGQGYYEQYF

D: TRBD1
V: TRBV19
J: TRBJ1-2
size: NA
DNA: TGTGCCAGTCTGACGACAGGGGGCGGAATTGACTATGGCTACACCTTC
CDR3: CASLTTGGGIDYGYTF

D: TRBD2
V: TRBV9
J: TRBJ2-2
size: NA
DNA: TGTGCCAGCGGAAGGGCTAGCGGGGGGACCGGGGAGCTGTTTTTT
CDR3: CASGRASGGTGELFF

D: NA
V: TRBV5-8
J: TRBJ2-7
size: once
DNA: TGTGCCAGCAGCTTGGGGGGCCTCGCAATCGGGGAGCAGTACTTC
CDR3: CASSLGGLAIGEQYF

D: TRBD1
V: TRBV30
J: TRBJ2-7
size: NA
DNA: TGTGCCTGGGAAACAGGGGCCTACGAGCAGTACTTC
CDR3: CAWETGAYEQYF

D: NA
V: TRBV12-3/TRBV12-4
J: TRBJ2-3
size: NA
DNA: TGTGCCAGCAGTCTTAGCACAGATACGCAGTATTTT
CDR3: CASSLSTDTQYF

D: NA
V: TRBV30
J: TRBJ1-2
size: NA
DNA: TGTGCCTGGAGTGTACAGTTTAACTATGGCTACACCTTC
CDR3: CAWSVQFNYGYTF

D: TRBD2
V: TRBV5-1
J: TRBJ2-1
size: NA
DNA: TGCGCCAGCAACTTAGCGGGGGTATACAATGAGCAGTTCTTC
CDR3: CASNLAGVYNEQFF

D: TRBD1
V: TRBV3-1/TRBV3-2
J: TRBJ2-7
size: NA
DNA: TGTGCCAGCAGTTACCCGGGACAGGGAGGCGAGCAGTACTTC
CDR3: CASSYPGQGGEQYF

D: TRBD1
V: TRBV7-9
J: TRBJ2-3
size: NA
DNA: TGTGCCAGCAGCTTAGCGGTACAGGGGGTTAGCACAGATACGCAGTATTTT
CDR3: CASSLAVQGVSTDTQYF

D: TRBD2
V: TRBV3-1/TRBV3-2
J: TRBJ2-3
size: NA
DNA: TGTGCCAGCAGCCAAGCCGGGACTAGCGGGGGGATATGGGTAGATACGCAGTATTTT
CDR3: CASSQAGTSGGIWVDTQYF

D: TRBD2
V: TRBV10-1
J: TRBJ2-7
size: NA
DNA: TGCGCCAGCAGTGGCGGGAGTTCCTACGAGCAGTACTTC
CDR3: CASSGGSSYEQYF

D: NA
V: TRBV3-1/TRBV3-2
J: TRBJ1-2
size: NA
DNA: TGTGCCAGCAGTCGTGGGGACTTCTATGGCTACACCTTC
CDR3: CASSRGDFYGYTF

D: NA
V: TRBV19
J: TRBJ2-1
size: once
DNA: TGTGCCAGTAGCCTCTCCATTAGAGTCCATGAGCAGTTCTTC
CDR3: CASSLSIRVHEQFF

D: NA
V: TRBV2
J: TRBJ1-2
size: NA
DNA: TGTGCCAGCAGTGAACGGGGTGGAGACTATGGCTACACCTTC
CDR3: CASSERGGDYGYTF

D: TRBD1
V: TRBV5-5
J: TRBJ1-2
size: NA
DNA: TGTGCCAGCAGCTTGCAGGGGGCCATGGGGTACACCTTC
CDR3: CASSLQGAMGYTF

D: NA
V: TRBV11-2
J: TRBJ1-3
size: NA
DNA: TGTGCCAGCAGCGTTTCCGGGTCTACTGGAAACACCATATATTTT
CDR3: CASSVSGSTGNTIYF

D: NA
V: TRBV9
J: TRBJ2-3
size: NA
DNA: TGTGCCAGCAGTAGAGCGCACACAGATACGCAGTATTTT
CDR3: CASSRAHTDTQYF

D: TRBD1
V: TRBV4-2
J: TRBJ2-7
size: NA
DNA: TGTGCCAGCAGCCTTCAACCGGGACAGGGCCCCTACGAGCAGTACTTC
CDR3: CASSLQPGQGPYEQYF

D: TRBD1
V: TRBV18
J: TRBJ2-7
size: NA
DNA: TGTGCCAGCTCACCCGGACAGGGCTACTACGAGCAGTACTTC
CDR3: CASSPGQGYYEQYF

D: NA
V: TRBV6-1
J: TRBJ2-4
size: NA
DNA: TGTGCCAGCAGTGAAGTTGGGGCGGGGAGCATTCAGTACTTC
CDR3: CASSEVGAGSIQYF

D: NA
V: TRBV21-1
J: TRBJ1-1
size: NA
DNA: TGTGCCAGCAGCAAAAGAGGGAACACTGAAGCTTTCTTT
CDR3: CASSKRGNTEAFF

D: TRBD2
V: TRBV3-1/TRBV3-2
J: TRBJ2-1
size: NA
DNA: TGTGCCAGCAGCCAAGATGAGGCGGGGGCCTACAATGAGCAGTTCTTC
CDR3: CASSQDEAGAYNEQFF

D: TRBD1
V: TRBV2
J: TRBJ1-2
size: once
DNA: TGTGCCAGCACGCCGGAGGGGGCGAATGGCTACACCTTC
CDR3: CASTPEGANGYTF

D: NA
V: TRBV30
J: TRBJ1-5
size: NA
DNA: TGTGCCTGGAGCAGGGATAGCAATCAGCCCCAGCATTTT
CDR3: CAWSRDSNQPQHF

D: NA
V: TRBV2
J: TRBJ2-3
size: NA
DNA: TGTGCCAGCAGTGAAGCGCACCTTGGGCTAGCGTCTAGCACAGATACGCAGTATTTT
CDR3: CASSEAHLGLASSTDTQYF

D: TRBD1
V: TRBV11-2
J: TRBJ2-3
size: NA
DNA: TGTGCCAGCAGTCCCAAAGGACAGGGGGAGACAGATACGCAGTATTTT
CDR3: CASSPKGQGETDTQYF

D: NA
V: TRBV7-9
J: TRBJ2-5
size: NA
DNA: TGTGCCAGCAGCTTACTAGCGATAGAGACCCAGTACTTC
CDR3: CASSLLAIETQYF

D: NA
V: TRBV15
J: TRBJ1-1
size: NA
DNA: TGTGCCACCAGCAGAGATCCACATGAGACAGGCTTCTCTGAAGCTTTCTTT
CDR3: CATSRDPHETGFSEAFF

D: NA
V: TRBV27
J: TRBJ1-2
size: NA
DNA: TGTGCCAGCAGTTTAAGGGGGGGCAATGGCTACACCTTC
CDR3: CASSLRGGNGYTF

D: TRBD2
V: TRBV7-7
J: TRBJ2-3
size: NA
DNA: TGTGCTAGCAGCCCGGGGACTAGCATTTCAGATACGCAGTATTTT
CDR3: CASSPGTSISDTQYF

D: NA
V: TRBV5-6
J: TRBJ2-2
size: NA
DNA: TGTGCCAGCAGTCAGACCGGGGAGCTGTTTTTT
CDR3: CASSQTGELFF

D: NA
V: TRBV20-1
J: TRBJ2-1
size: few
DNA: TGCAGTGCTAGTCGGCAGGGGACGGGCGATGAGCAGTTCTTC
CDR3: CSASRQGTGDEQFF

D: TRBD2
V: TRBV5-1
J: TRBJ2-1
size: few
DNA: TGCGCCAGCTCCAGGACTAGCGGAGGGAATGAGCAGTTCTTC
CDR3: CASSRTSGGNEQFF

D: TRBD1
V: TRBV11-2
J: TRBJ2-7
size: NA
DNA: TGTGCCAGCAGCTTGACGAGAGGGGGCCCTTCCTACGAGCAGTACTTC
CDR3: CASSLTRGGPSYEQYF

D: NA
V: TRBV3-1/TRBV3-2
J: TRBJ1-1
size: NA
DNA: TGTGCCAGCAGCCACACCACAGGGTACACTGAAGCTTTCTTT
CDR3: CASSHTTGYTEAFF

D: NA
V: TRBV6-4
J: TRBJ1-2
size: NA
DNA: TGTGCCAGCAGTGATGGGAATGAGGGTAGGACCGCCGCTAACTATGGCTACACCTTC
CDR3: CASSDGNEGRTAANYGYTF

D: NA
V: TRBV6-1
J: TRBJ1-1
size: NA
DNA: TGTGCCAGCAGTGAAGAGGTGGGGCGAGGATCCACTGAAGCTTTCTTT
CDR3: CASSEEVGRGSTEAFF

D: NA
V: TRBV5-6
J: TRBJ2-6
size: NA
DNA: TGTGCCAGCAGACGACAGCTCTCTGGGGCCAACGTCCTGACTTTC
CDR3: CASRRQLSGANVLTF

D: NA
V: TRBV9
J: TRBJ1-4
size: NA
DNA: TGTGCCAGCAGCCGGAATGGAGGTAATGAAAAACTGTTTTTT
CDR3: CASSRNGGNEKLFF

D: TRBD1
V: TRBV19
J: TRBJ1-5
size: NA
DNA: TGTGCCAGTAGTAGACCGGGACAGGGACAATCAAATCAGCCCCAGCATTTT
CDR3: CASSRPGQGQSNQPQHF